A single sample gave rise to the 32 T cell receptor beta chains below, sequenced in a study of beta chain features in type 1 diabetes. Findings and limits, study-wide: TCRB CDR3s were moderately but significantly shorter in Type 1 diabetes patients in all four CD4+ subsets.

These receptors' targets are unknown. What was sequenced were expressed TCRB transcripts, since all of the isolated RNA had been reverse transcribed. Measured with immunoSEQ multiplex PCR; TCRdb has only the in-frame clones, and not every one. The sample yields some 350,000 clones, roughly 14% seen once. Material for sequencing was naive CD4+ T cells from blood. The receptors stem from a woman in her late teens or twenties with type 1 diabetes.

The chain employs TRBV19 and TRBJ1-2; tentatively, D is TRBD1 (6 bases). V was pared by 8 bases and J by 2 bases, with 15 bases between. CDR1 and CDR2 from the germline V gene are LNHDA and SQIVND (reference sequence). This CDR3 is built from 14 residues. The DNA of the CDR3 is TGTGCCAGTGGCGACGCAGGGGAAAACTATGGCTACACCTTC. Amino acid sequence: CASGDAGENYGYTF.

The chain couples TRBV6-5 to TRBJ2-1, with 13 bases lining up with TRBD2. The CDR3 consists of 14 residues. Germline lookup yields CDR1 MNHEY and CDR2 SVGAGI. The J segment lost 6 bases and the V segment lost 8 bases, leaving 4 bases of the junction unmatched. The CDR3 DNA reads TGTGCCAGCGGGACTAGCGGGGCCTTCAATGAGCAGTTCTTC. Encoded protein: CASGTSGAFNEQFF.

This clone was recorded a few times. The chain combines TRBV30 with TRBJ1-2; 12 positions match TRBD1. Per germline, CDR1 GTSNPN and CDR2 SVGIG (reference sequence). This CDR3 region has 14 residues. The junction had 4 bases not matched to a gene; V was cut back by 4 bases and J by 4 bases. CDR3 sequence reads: CAWKGTGGPYGYTF. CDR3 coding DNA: TGTGCCTGGAAAGGGACAGGGGGCCCCTATGGCTACACCTTC. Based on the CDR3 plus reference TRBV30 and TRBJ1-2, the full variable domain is SQTIHQWPATLVQPVGSPLSLECTVEGTSNPNLYWYRQAAGRGLQLLFYSVGIGQISSEVPQNLSASRPQDRQFILSSKKLLLSDSGFYLCAWKGTGGPYGYTFGSGTRLTVV.

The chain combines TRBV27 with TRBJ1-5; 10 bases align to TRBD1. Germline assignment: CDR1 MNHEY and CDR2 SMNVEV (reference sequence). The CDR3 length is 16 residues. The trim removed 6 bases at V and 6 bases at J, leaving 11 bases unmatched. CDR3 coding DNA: TGTGCCAGCAGACAGGTGGGACAGGGGATGGGTCAGCCCCAGCATTTT. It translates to CASRQVGQGMGQPQHF.

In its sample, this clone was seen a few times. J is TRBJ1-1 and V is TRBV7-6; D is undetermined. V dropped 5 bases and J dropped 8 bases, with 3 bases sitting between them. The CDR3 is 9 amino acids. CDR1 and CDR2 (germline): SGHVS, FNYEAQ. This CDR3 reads CASSPEAFF. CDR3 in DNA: TGTGCCAGCAGCCCAGAAGCTTTCTTT.

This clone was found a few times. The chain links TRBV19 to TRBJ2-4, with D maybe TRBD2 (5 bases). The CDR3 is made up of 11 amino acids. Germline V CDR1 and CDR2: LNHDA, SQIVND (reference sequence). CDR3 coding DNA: TGTGCGTCGGAGGAGGTAAACATTCAGTACTTC. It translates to CASEEVNIQYF.

In DNA form, the CDR3 reads TGTGCCAGCTCACCACTTACAGGGGATAACTCCTACGAGCAGTACTTC. Protein sequence: CASSPLTGDNSYEQYF. This chain connects TRBV18 to TRBJ2-7, with 7 bases that match TRBD1. The CDR3 sequence is 16 residues long. Germline lookup yields CDR1 KGHSH and CDR2 LQKENI. V trimming: 1 base; J trimming: 0 bases; junction bases outside the gene matches: 6.

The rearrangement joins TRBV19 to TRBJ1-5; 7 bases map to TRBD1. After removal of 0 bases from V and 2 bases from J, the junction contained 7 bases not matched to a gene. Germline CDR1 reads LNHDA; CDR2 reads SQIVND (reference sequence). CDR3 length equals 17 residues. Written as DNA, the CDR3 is TGTGCCAGTAGTATAGACCTGACAGGGCGAGGCAATCAGCCCCAGCATTTT. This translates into CASSIDLTGRGNQPQHF.

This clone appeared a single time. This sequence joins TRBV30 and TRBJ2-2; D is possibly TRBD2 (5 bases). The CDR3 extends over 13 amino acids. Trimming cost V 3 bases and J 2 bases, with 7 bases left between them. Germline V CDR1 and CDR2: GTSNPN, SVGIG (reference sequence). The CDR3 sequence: CAWSRLNTGELFF. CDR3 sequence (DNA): TGTGCCTGGAGCCGACTAAACACCGGGGAGCTGTTTTTT.

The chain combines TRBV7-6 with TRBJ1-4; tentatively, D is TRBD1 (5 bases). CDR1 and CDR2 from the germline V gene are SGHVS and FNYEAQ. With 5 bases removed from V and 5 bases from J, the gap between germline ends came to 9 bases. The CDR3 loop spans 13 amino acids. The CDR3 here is CASSKRGNEKLFF. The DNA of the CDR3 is TGTGCCAGCAGCAAACGGGGGAATGAAAAACTGTTTTTT.

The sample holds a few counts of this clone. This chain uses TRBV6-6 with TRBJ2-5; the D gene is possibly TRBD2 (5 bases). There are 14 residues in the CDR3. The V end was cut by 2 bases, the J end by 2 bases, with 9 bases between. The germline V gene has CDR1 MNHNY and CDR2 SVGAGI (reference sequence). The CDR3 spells CASSYAGGQETQYF. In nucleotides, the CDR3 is TGTGCCAGCAGTTACGCGGGTGGGCAAGAGACCCAGTACTTC.

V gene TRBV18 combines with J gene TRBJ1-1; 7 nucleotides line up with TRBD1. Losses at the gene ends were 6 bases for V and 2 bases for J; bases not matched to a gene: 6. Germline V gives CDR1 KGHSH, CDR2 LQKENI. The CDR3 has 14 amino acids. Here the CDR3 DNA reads TGTGCCAGCTCTCGTAACAGGGGTAACACTGAAGCTTTCTTT. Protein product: CASSRNRGNTEAFF.

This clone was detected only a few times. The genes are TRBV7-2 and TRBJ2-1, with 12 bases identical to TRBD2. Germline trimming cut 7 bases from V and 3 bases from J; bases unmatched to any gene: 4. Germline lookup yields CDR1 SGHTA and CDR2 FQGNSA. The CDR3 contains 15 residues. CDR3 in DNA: TGTGCCAGCACCGCTAGCGGGAGGGACTACAATGAGCAGTTCTTC. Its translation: CASTASGRDYNEQFF.

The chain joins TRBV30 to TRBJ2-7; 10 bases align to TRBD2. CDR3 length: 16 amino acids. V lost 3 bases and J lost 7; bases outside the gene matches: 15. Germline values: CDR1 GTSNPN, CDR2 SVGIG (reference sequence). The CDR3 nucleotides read TGTGCCTGGAGCTCCCTCTGGGCTAGCGGGAGACATGAGCAGTACTTC. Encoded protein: CAWSSLWASGRHEQYF.

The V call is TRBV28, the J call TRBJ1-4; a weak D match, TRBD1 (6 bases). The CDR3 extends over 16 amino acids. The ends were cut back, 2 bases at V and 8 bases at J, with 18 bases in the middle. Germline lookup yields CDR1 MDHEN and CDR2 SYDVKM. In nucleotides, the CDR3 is TGTGCCAGCAGTTTAACCCGGAACAGGGTCCAAGAAAAACTGTTTTTT. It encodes CASSLTRNRVQEKLFF.

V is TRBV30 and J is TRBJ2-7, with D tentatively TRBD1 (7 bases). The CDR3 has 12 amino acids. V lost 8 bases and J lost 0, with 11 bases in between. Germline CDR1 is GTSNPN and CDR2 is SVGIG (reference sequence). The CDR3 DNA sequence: TGTGCCCGTCAGGGGGGCTCCTACGAGCAGTACTTC. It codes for CARQGGSYEQYF.

CDR3 sequence reads: CASSLTGTSGASTDTQYF. The CDR3 DNA reads as TGTGCCAGCAGCTTAACGGGAACTAGCGGGGCCAGCACAGATACGCAGTATTTT. The V and J genes are TRBV7-3 and TRBJ2-3; 10 nucleotides line up with TRBD2. This CDR3 has 18 residues. V shed 0 bases and J 0 bases; nucleotides not matched to a gene: 6. The germline gives CDR1 SGHTA, CDR2 FQGTGA.

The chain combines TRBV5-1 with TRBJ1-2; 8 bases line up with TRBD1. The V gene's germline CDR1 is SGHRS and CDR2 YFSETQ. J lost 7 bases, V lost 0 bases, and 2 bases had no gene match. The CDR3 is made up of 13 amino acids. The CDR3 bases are TGCGCCAGCAGCTTGGGGGACAGGACTGGCTACACCTTC. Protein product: CASSLGDRTGYTF.

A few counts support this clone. CDR3 loop: CASSQHDGAGEAFF. The CDR3 DNA follows: TGTGCCAGCAGCCAACACGACGGGGCGGGAGAAGCTTTCTTT. The rearrangement joins TRBV4-2 to TRBJ1-1; weak D call: TRBD1 (5 bases). The V end lost 2 bases, the J end lost 8 bases, and 15 bases lay between the germline ends. Germline V gene lookup returns CDR1 LGHNA and CDR2 YNFKEQ. The CDR3 contains 14 residues.

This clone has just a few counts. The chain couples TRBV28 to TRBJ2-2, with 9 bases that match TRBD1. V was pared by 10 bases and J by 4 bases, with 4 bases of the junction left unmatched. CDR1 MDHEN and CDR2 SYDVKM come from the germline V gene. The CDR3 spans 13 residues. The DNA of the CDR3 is TGTGCCACCCGGGGACAGGGCACCGGGGAGCTGTTTTTT. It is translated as CATRGQGTGELFF.

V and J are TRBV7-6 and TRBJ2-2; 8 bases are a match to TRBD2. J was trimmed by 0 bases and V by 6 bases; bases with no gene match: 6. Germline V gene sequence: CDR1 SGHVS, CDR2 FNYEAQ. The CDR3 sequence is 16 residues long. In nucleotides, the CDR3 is TGTGCCAGCAGGCGCTTAGCGGGGACGAACACCGGGGAGCTGTTTTTT. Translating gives CASRRLAGTNTGELFF.

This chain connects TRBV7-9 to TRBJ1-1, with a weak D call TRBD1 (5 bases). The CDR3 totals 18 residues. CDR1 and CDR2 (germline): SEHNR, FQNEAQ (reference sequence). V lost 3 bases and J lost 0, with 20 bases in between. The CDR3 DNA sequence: TGTGCCAGCAGCTTTGCGGGGCGCGGCGGGGAAATGAACACTGAAGCTTTCTTT. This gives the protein CASSFAGRGGEMNTEAFF. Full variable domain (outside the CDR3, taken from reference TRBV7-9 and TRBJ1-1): DTGVSQNPRHKITKRGQNVTFRCDPISEHNRLYWYRQTLGQGPEFLTYFQNEAQLEKSRLLSDRFSAERPKGSFSTLEIQRTEQGDSAMYLCASSFAGRGGEMNTEAFFGQGTRLTVV.

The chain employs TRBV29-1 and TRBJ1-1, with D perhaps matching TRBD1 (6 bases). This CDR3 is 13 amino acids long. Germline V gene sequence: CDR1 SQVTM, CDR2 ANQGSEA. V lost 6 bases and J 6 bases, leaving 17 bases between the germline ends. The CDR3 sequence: CSVEITGISEAFF. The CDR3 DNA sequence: TGCAGCGTGGAAATTACAGGGATCTCTGAAGCTTTCTTT.

In DNA form, the CDR3 reads TGCGCCAGCAGCTTGGCCCCCACTAGCGGGAGGGTAATCAATGAGCAGTTCTTC. Amino acid sequence: CASSLAPTSGRVINEQFF. The chain uses TRBV5-1 and TRBJ2-1, with 13 bases fitting TRBD2. V lost 0 bases to trimming and J lost 6 bases; unmatched junction nucleotides: 9. The CDR3 length is 18 residues. The germline V gene encodes CDR1 SGHRS and CDR2 YFSETQ.

The CDR3 DNA is TGTGCCAGTGGAGACAGGCAGAACACTGAAGCTTTCTTT. Amino acid sequence: CASGDRQNTEAFF. J is TRBJ1-1 and V is TRBV19, with D perhaps TRBD1 (6 bases). Trimming shortened V by 8 bases and J by 1 base, and 11 bases separated the two germline ends. Germline V gene sequence: CDR1 LNHDA, CDR2 SQIVND (reference sequence). The CDR3 extends over 13 amino acids. Based on the CDR3 plus reference TRBV19 and TRBJ1-1, the full variable domain is DGGITQSPKYLFRKEGQNVTLSCEQNLNHDAMYWYRQDPGQGLRLIYYSQIVNDFQKGDIAEGYSVSREKKESFPLTVTSAQKNPTAFYLCASGDRQNTEAFFGQGTRLTVV.

CDR3 nucleotides: TGCAGCGTTGCTCCGACAGCGAACACTGAAGCTTTCTTT. Translated, it gives CSVAPTANTEAFF. The chain combines TRBV29-1 with TRBJ1-1, with TRBD1 as a possible D gene (5 bases). CDR1 SQVTM and CDR2 ANQGSEA come from the germline V gene. This CDR3 region has 13 residues. Deletions cut 4 bases from V and 1 base from J, with 10 bases between. Using reference TRBV29-1 and TRBJ1-1 for the parts outside the CDR3, the full variable domain is SAVISQKPSRDICQRGTSLTIQCQVDSQVTMMFWYRQQPGQSLTLIATANQGSEATYESGFVIDKFPISRPNLTFSTLTVSNMSPEDSSIYLCSVAPTANTEAFFGQGTRLTVV.

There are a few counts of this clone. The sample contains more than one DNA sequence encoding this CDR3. The CDR3: CASSLGGAGTGELFF. CDR3 sequence (DNA): TGTGCCAGCAGTCTAGGGGGCGCGGGCACCGGGGAGCTGTTTTTT. The chain joins TRBV28 to TRBJ2-2; 7 nucleotides align to TRBD1. V shed 5 bases, J shed 4 bases, and the junction held 7 bases outside the gene matches. The CDR3 has 15 residues. CDR1 and CDR2 (germline): MDHEN, SYDVKM.

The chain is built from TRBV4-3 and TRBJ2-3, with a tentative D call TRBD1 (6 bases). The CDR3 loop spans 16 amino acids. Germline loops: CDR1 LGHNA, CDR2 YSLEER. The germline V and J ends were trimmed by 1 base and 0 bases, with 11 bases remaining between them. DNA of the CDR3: TGCGCCAGCAGCCAAGGGCAGGGGACAAGCACAGATACGCAGTATTTT. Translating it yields CASSQGQGTSTDTQYF.

The CDR3 DNA reads as TGTGCCAGCAGTTTAAGAACCCAGGGGGGCAAAAACATTCAGTACTTC. Residues: CASSLRTQGGKNIQYF. The chain joins TRBV27 to TRBJ2-4; perhaps TRBD1 as D (7 bases). This CDR3 is built from 16 residues. Per the germline V gene, CDR1 is MNHEY and CDR2 is SMNVEV (reference sequence). V was cut by 2 bases and J by 3 bases, with 14 bases left in between.

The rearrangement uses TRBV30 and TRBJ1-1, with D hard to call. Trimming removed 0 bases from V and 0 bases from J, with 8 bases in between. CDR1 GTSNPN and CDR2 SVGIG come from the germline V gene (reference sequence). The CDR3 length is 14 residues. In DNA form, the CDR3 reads TGTGCCTGGAGTGTAGGGAGGGTGAACACTGAAGCTTTCTTT. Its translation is CAWSVGRVNTEAFF.

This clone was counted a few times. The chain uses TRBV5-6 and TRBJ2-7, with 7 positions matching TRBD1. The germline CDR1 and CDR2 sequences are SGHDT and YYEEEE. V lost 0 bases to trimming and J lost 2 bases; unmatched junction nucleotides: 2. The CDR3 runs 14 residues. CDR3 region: CASSLGTGTYEQYF. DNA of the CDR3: TGTGCCAGCAGCTTGGGGACAGGAACCTACGAGCAGTACTTC.

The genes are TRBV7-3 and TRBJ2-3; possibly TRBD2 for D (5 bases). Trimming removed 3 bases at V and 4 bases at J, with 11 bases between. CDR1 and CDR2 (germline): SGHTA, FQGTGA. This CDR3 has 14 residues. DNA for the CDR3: TGTGCCAGCAGCTTGGGTACTAGTGCAGATACGCAGTATTTT. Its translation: CASSLGTSADTQYF. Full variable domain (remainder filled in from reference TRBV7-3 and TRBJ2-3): GAGVSQTPSNKVTEKGKYVELRCDPISGHTALYWYRQSLGQGPEFLIYFQGTGAADDSGLPNDRFFAVRPEGSVSTLKIQRTERGDSAVYLCASSLGTSADTQYFGPGTRLTVL.